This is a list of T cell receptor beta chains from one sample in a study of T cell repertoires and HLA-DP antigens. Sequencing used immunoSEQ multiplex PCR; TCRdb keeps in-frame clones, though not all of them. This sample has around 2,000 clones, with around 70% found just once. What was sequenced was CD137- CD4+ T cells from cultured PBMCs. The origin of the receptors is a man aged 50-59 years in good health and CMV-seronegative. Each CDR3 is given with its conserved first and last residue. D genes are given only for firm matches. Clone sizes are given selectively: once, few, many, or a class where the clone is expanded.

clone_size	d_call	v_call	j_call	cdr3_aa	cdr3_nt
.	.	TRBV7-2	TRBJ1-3	CASSLAVRTHSGNTIYF	TGTGCCAGCAGCTTAGCCGTCCGGACACACTCTGGAAACACCATATATTTT
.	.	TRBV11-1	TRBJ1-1	CASNPRNYGGTEAFF	TGTGCCAGCAACCCCAGGAATTACGGGGGGACTGAAGCTTTCTTT
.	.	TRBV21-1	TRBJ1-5	CASSKYGGFWYNQPQHF	TGTGCCAGCAGCAAATATGGGGGCTTTTGGTACAATCAGCCCCAGCATTTT
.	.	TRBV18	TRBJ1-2	CASSPCRGGRGGYTF	TGTGCCAGCTCACCATGTAGGGGGGGGCGGGGAGGCTACACCTTC
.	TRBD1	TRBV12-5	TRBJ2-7	CASGPGTGGEEQYF	TGTGCTAGTGGCCCAGGGACAGGGGGCGAAGAGCAGTACTTC
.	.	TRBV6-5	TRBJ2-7	CASSYSALGSYEQYF	TGTGCCAGCAGTTACTCTGCTCTAGGCTCCTACGAGCAGTACTTC
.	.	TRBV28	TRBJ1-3	CASRAQGVNTIYF	TGTGCCAGCAGGGCCCAAGGGGTAAACACCATATATTTT
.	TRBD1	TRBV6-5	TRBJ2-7	CASSPRAGGTYEQYF	TGTGCCAGCAGCCCCCGGGCAGGGGGTACCTACGAGCAGTACTTC
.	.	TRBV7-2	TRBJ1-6	CASSQGTGTKNSPLHF	TGTGCCAGCAGCCAGGGGACCGGGACAAAAAATTCACCCCTCCACTTT
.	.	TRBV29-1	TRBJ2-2	CSVGDTGELFF	TGCAGCGTTGGAGACACCGGGGAGCTGTTTTTT
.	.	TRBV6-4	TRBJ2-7	CASSDIRQDLRDEQYF	TGTGCCAGCAGTGACATCCGGCAGGACCTGCGAGACGAGCAGTACTTC
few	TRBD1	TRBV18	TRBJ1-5	CASSPRQGSQPQHF	TGTGCCAGCTCACCACGACAGGGTAGCCAGCCCCAGCATTTT
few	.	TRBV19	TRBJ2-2	CASRTRTGELFF	TGTGCCAGTAGAACGCGGACCGGGGAGCTGTTTTTT
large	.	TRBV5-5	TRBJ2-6	CASSPGSGANVLTF	TGTGCCAGCAGCCCAGGGTCTGGGGCCAACGTCCTGACTTTC
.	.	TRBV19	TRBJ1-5	CASSIVSQPQHF	TGTGCCAGTAGTATAGTATCCCAGCCCCAGCATTTT
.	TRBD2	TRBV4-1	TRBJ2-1	CASSQVGGGARNEQFF	TGCGCCAGCAGCCAAGTTGGCGGGGGGGCCCGCAATGAGCAGTTCTTC
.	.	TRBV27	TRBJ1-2	CASKTTKGGYTF	TGTGCCAGCAAGACAACAAAGGGCGGCTACACCTTC
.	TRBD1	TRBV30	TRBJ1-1	CAGDRAATEAFF	TGTGCCGGAGACAGGGCGGCCACTGAAGCTTTCTTT
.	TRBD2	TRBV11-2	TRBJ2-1	CASSKVSGGADRREQFF	TGTGCCAGCAGCAAAGTAAGCGGGGGGGCCGATCGTAGGGAGCAGTTCTTC
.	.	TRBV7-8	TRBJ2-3	CASSLGGNTDTQYF	TGTGCCAGCAGCTTAGGGGGGAACACAGATACGCAGTATTTT
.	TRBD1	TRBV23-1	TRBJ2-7	CASSRGPTGAVSYEQYF	TGCGCCAGCAGTCGCGGTCCGACAGGGGCGGTCTCCTACGAGCAGTACTTC
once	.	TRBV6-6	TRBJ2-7	CASSYSSVSLEQYF	TGTGCCAGCAGTTACTCTAGCGTCTCTCTCGAGCAGTACTTC
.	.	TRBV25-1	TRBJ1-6	CASSEYVGSPLHF	TGTGCCAGCAGTGAATACGTTGGCTCACCCCTCCACTTT
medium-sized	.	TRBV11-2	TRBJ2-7	CASSLGSGAYEQYF	TGTGCCAGCAGCTTAGGTTCAGGGGCCTACGAGCAGTACTTC
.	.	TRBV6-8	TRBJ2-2	CASSPGRSNTGELFF	TGTGCCAGCAGCCCGGGACGGTCGAACACCGGGGAGCTGTTTTTT
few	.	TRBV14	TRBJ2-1	CASSPARRLFF	TGTGCCAGCAGCCCAGCCCGTCGCCTGTTCTTC
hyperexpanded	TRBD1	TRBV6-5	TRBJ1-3	CASRLGQASGNTIYF	TGTGCCAGCAGGTTAGGACAGGCCTCTGGAAACACCATATATTTT
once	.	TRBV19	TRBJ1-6	CASSMDGRGGSYNSPLHF	TGTGCCAGTAGTATGGATGGGAGGGGAGGCTCCTATAATTCACCCCTCCACTTT
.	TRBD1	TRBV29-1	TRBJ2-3	CSVTSGTGRGDTQYF	TGCAGCGTTACCTCGGGGACAGGGCGAGGAGATACGCAGTATTTT
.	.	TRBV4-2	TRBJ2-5	CASSQAALQETQYF	TGTGCCAGCAGCCAAGCCGCCCTCCAAGAGACCCAGTACTTC
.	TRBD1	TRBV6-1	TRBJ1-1	CASGTATMNTEAFF	TGTGCCAGCGGGACAGCAACCATGAACACTGAAGCTTTCTTT
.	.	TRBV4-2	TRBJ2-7	CASSLAHLRQTAYEQYF	TGTGCCAGCAGCTTAGCCCACTTACGTCAGACAGCCTACGAGCAGTACTTC
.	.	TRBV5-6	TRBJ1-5	CASSFRGRGYSNQPQHF	TGTGCCAGCAGCTTTCGGGGCAGGGGCTATAGCAATCAGCCCCAGCATTTT
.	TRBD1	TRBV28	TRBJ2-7	CASSQGQGSFPYEQYF	TGTGCCAGCAGTCAAGGACAGGGGTCTTTCCCCTACGAGCAGTACTTC
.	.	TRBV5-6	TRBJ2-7	CASSDDRSYEQYF	TGTGCCAGCAGCGACGACAGGTCCTACGAGCAGTACTTC
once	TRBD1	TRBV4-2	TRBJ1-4	CASSRDRADEKLFF	TGTGCCAGCAGCCGAGACAGGGCCGATGAAAAACTGTTTTTT
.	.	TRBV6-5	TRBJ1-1	CASRSGRMNTEAFF	TGTGCCAGCAGGTCCGGGCGAATGAACACTGAAGCTTTCTTT
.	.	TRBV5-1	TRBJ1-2	CASSLQGLLTVNYGYTF	TGCGCCAGCAGCTTACAGGGACTTTTGACAGTAAACTATGGCTACACCTTC
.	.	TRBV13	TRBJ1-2	CASTKSPGQDYGYTF	TGTGCCAGCACCAAATCCCCCGGGCAGGACTATGGCTACACCTTC
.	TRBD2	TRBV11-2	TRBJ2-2	CASSLAGGTGELFF	TGTGCCAGCAGCTTAGCGGGAGGCACCGGGGAGCTGTTTTTT
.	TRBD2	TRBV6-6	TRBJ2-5	CASSYTPGGMETQYF	TGTGCCAGCAGTTATACCCCGGGGGGGATGGAGACCCAGTACTTC
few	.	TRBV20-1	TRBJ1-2	CSGNGDYGYTF	TGCAGTGGAAACGGTGACTATGGCTACACCTTC
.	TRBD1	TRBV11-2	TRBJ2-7	CASRRTGWDEQYF	TGTGCCAGCAGGAGGACAGGCTGGGACGAGCAGTACTTC
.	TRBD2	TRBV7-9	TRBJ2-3	CASSPSGGRAADTQYF	TGTGCCAGCAGCCCTTCGGGCGGGAGGGCCGCAGATACGCAGTATTTT
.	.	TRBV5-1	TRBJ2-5	CASSPVGKETQYF	TGCGCCAGCAGCCCCGTTGGGAAAGAGACCCAGTACTTC
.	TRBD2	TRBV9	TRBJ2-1	CASSVLAETSGRAGNEQFF	TGTGCCAGCAGCGTCTTGGCTGAGACTAGCGGGAGGGCCGGCAATGAGCAGTTCTTC
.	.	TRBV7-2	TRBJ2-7	CASSLGSGAYEQYF	TGTGCCAGCAGCTTAGGTTCAGGGGCCTACGAGCAGTACTTC
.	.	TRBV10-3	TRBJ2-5	CASSYQLWGTQETQYF	TGTGCCAGCAGTTACCAATTATGGGGCACCCAAGAGACCCAGTACTTC
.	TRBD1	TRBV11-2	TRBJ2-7	CASSSYRGRVGEQYF	TGTGCCAGCAGCTCATACAGGGGTAGGGTAGGTGAGCAGTACTTC
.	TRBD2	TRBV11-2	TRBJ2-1	CASSSRTSGMSSYNEQFF	TGTGCCAGCAGCTCTAGGACTAGCGGGATGAGCTCCTACAATGAGCAGTTCTTC
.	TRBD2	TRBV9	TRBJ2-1	CASSVDSGRVNEQFF	TGTGCCAGCAGCGTAGATAGCGGGAGGGTCAATGAGCAGTTCTTC
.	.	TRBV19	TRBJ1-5	CASSLQPEINQPQHF	TGTGCCAGTAGTCTCCAGCCCGAAATCAATCAGCCCCAGCATTTT
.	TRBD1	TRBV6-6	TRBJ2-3	CASTPGQTADTQYF	TGTGCCAGCACCCCGGGACAGACGGCAGATACGCAGTATTTT
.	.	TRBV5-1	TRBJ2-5	CASSLTGQGQETQYF	TGCGCCAGCAGCTTGACGGGTCAGGGTCAGGAGACCCAGTACTTC